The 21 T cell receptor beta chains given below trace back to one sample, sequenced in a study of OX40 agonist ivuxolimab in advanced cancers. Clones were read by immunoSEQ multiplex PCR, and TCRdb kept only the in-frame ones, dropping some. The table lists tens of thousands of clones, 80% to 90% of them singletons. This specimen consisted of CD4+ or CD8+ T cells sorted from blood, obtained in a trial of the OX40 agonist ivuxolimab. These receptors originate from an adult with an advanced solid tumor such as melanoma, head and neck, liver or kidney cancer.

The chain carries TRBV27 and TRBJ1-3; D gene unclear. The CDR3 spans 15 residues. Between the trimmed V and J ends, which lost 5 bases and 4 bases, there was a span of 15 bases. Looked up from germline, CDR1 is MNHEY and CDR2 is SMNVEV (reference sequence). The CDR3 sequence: CASSSIGSSGNTIYF. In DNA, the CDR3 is TGTGCCAGCAGTAGTATAGGCAGTTCGGGAAACACCATATATTTT.

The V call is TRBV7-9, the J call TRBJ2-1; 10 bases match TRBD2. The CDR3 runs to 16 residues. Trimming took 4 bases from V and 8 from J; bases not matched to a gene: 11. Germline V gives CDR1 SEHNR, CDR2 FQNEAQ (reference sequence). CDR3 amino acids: CASSSGSGRVLDEQFF. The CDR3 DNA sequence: TGTGCCAGCAGCTCGGGGAGCGGGAGGGTTTTGGATGAGCAGTTCTTC.

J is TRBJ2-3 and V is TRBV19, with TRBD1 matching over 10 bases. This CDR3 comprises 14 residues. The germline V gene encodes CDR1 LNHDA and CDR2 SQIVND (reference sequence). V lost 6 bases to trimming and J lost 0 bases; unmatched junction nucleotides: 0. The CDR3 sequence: CASRGQGSTDTQYF. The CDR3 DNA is TGTGCCAGTAGGGGACAGGGGAGCACAGATACGCAGTATTTT.

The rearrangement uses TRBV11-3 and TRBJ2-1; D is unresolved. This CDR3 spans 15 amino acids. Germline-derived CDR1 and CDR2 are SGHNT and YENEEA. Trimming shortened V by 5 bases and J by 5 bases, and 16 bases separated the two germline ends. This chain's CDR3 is CASSDGLVENNEQFF. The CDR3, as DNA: TGTGCCAGCAGCGACGGGCTAGTTGAAAACAATGAGCAGTTCTTC.

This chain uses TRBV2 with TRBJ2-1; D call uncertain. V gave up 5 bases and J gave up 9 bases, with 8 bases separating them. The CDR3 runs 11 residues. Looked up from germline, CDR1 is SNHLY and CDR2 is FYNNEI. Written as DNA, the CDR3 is TGTGCCAGCAGTTTAGCACTTGAGCAGTTCTTC. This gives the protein CASSLALEQFF.

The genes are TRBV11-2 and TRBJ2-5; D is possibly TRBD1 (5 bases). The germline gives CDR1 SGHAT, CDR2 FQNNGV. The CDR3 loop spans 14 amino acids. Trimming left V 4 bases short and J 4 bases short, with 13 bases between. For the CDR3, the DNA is TGTGCCAGCAGCTACCTCGCAGGGTTAGAGACCCAGTACTTC. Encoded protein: CASSYLAGLETQYF.

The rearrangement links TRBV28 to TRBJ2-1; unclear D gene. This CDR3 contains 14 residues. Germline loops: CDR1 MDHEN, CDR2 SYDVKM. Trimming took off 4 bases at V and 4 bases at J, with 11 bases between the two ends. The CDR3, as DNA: TGTGCCAGCAGTTCAACATTTTTATACAATGAGCAGTTCTTC. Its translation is CASSSTFLYNEQFF. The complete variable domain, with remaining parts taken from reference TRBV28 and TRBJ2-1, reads DVKVTQSSRYLVKRTGEKVFLECVQDMDHENMFWYRQDPGLGLRLIYFSYDVKMKEKGDIPEGYSVSREKKERFSLILESASTNQTSMYLCASSSTFLYNEQFFGPGTRLTVL.

This CDR3 is CASSLGGNSYEQYF. The CDR3 DNA sequence: TGTGCCAGCAGCTTGGGAGGGAACTCCTACGAGCAGTACTTC. This chain joins TRBV5-4 and TRBJ2-7; possibly TRBD2 for D (5 bases). V lost 0 bases to trimming and J lost 0 bases, with 7 bases between them. The V gene's germline CDR1 is SGHNT and CDR2 YYREEE (reference sequence). This CDR3 is 14 amino acids long.

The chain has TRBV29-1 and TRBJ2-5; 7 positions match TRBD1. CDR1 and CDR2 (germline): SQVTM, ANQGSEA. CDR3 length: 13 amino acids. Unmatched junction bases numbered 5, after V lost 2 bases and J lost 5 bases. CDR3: CSVELARGETQYF. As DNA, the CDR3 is TGCAGCGTTGAACTGGCCAGGGGGGAGACCCAGTACTTC.

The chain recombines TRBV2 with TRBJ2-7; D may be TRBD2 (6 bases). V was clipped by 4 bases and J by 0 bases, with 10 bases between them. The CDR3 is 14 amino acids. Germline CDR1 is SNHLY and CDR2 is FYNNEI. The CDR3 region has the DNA TGTGCCAGCAGTGTTAGCGGATTCTCCTACGAGCAGTACTTC. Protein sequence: CASSVSGFSYEQYF.

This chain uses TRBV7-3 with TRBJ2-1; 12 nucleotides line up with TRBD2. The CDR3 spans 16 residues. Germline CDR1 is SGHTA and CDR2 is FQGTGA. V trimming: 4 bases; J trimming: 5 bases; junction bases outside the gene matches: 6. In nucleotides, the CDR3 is TGTGCCAGCAGCTCCTCCAGACTAGCGGGGGACAATGAGCAGTTCTTC. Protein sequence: CASSSSRLAGDNEQFF.

The CDR3, as DNA: TGTGCCAGCAGGAAACAGGGACAAGCGTATGGCTACACCTTC. It is translated as CASRKQGQAYGYTF. The V call is TRBV27, the J call TRBJ1-2; D is perhaps TRBD1 (6 bases). Trimming left V 6 bases short and J 5 bases short, with 16 bases between. Per the germline V gene, CDR1 is MNHEY and CDR2 is SMNVEV (reference sequence). CDR3 length equals 14 residues.

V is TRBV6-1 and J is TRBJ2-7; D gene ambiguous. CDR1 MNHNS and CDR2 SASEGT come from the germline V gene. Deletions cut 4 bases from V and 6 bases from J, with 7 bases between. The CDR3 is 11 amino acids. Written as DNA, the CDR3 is TGTGCCAGCAGTGTGAAAAGCGAGCAGTACTTC. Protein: CASSVKSEQYF.

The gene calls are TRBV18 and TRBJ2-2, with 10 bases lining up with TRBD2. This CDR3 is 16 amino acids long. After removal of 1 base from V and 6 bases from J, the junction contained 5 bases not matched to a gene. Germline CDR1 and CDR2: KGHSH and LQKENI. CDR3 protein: CASSPRLTSGAGELFF. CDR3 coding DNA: TGTGCCAGCTCACCACGGTTAACTAGCGGGGCCGGGGAGCTGTTTTTT.

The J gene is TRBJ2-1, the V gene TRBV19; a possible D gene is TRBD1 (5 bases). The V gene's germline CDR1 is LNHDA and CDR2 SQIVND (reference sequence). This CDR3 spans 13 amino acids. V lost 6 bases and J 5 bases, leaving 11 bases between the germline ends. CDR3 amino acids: CASRTDRDNEQFF. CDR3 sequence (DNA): TGTGCCAGTAGAACCGACAGAGACAATGAGCAGTTCTTC.

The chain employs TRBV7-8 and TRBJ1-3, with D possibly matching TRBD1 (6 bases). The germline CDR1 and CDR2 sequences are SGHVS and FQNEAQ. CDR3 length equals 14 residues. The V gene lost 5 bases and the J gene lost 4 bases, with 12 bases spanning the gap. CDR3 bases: TGTGCCAGCAGCCTCGTGGGGGCCGGAAACACCATATATTTT. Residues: CASSLVGAGNTIYF.

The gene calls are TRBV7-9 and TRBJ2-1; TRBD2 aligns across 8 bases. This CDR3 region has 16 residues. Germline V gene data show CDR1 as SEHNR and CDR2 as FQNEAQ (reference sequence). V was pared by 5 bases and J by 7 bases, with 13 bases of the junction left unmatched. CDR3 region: CASSPPLAGGWNEQFF. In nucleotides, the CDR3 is TGTGCCAGCAGCCCACCCCTGGCGGGAGGTTGGAATGAGCAGTTCTTC.

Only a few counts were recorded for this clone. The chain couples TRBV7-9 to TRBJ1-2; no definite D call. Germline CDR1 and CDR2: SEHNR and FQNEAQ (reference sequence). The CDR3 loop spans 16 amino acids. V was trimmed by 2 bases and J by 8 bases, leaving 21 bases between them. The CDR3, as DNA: TGTGCCAGCAGCTTACCCCGAGGAAGCGGGGTAGGGGGCTACACCTTC. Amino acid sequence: CASSLPRGSGVGGYTF.

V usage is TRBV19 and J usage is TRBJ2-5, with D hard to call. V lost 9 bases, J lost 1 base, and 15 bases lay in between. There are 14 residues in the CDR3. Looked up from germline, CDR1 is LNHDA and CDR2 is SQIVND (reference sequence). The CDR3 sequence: CARSISLPQETQYF. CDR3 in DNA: TGTGCCAGATCTATCTCCCTTCCCCAAGAGACCCAGTACTTC. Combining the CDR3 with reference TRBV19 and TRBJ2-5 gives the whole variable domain DGGITQSPKYLFRKEGQNVTLSCEQNLNHDAMYWYRQDPGQGLRLIYYSQIVNDFQKGDIAEGYSVSREKKESFPLTVTSAQKNPTAFYLCARSISLPQETQYFGPGTRLLVL.

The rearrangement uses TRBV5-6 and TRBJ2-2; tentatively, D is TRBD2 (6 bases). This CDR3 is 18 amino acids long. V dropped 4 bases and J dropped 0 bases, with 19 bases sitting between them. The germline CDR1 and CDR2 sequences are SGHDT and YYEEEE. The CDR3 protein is CASSPVPGLRANTGELFF. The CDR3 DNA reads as TGTGCCAGCAGCCCCGTCCCGGGACTGCGGGCGAACACCGGGGAGCTGTTTTTT.

CDR3 sequence (DNA): TGTGCCAGCAGCCCTACGGGGGCTAGCGGGAGCGGAGATACGCAGTATTTT. This gives the protein CASSPTGASGSGDTQYF. J is TRBJ2-3 and V is TRBV7-3; 10 bases line up with TRBD2. In germline, CDR1 is SGHTA, CDR2 FQGTGA. Trimming took 5 bases from V and 5 from J; bases not matched to a gene: 13. The CDR3 is 17 amino acids.